Below, one TCR beta chain is given with its context. Its antigen is not identified. The V and J ends lost 5 bases and 4 bases respectively, with 9 bases between them. Germline assignment: CDR1 SGHAT and CDR2 FQNNGV. This CDR3 has 12 residues. Patients with autoimmune history or systemic immunosuppression were excluded. Baseline was the first blood sampling point, followed by cycle 4 day 1 and cycle 7 day 1. The data derive from a study of OX40 agonist ivuxolimab in advanced cancers. Across the whole study: Cancers in dose escalation were hepatocellular, melanoma, renal cell and head and neck. Overall study results and limits: Averaging showed that CD8+ T cells had more expanded clones than CD4+ did.

The data were produced by immunoSEQ multiplex PCR, yet TCRdb's version contains in-frame clones alone and is incomplete. The sample lists about 82,000 clones; around nine tenths were seen once. The V gene is TRBV11-2, the J gene TRBJ2-7; D gene unclear. The starting material was CD4+ or CD8+ T cells sorted from blood, obtained in a trial of the OX40 agonist ivuxolimab. The source of this sequence is an adult with an advanced solid tumor such as melanoma, head and neck, liver or kidney cancer. CDR3 DNA: TGTGCCAGCAGCCTCGTGGTGTACGAGCAGTACTTC. This sequence encodes CASSLVVYEQYF.